The 29 T cell receptor beta chains in this list originate from one sample, sequenced in a study of OX40 agonist ivuxolimab in advanced cancers. Repertoires were generated with immunoSEQ multiplex PCR, while TCRdb's copy carries only in-frame clones and drops some. The data contain 90,000 to 100,000 clones, roughly 84% of them seen just once; the ten biggest clones take up less than 5%. Sequencing used CD4+ or CD8+ T cells sorted from blood, obtained in a trial of the OX40 agonist ivuxolimab. The receptors stem from an adult with an advanced solid tumor such as melanoma, head and neck, liver or kidney cancer.

The rearrangement joins TRBV10-3 to TRBJ2-7; D assignment may be TRBD1 or TRBD2 (6 bases each). The CDR3 sequence is 15 residues long. The germline V gene has CDR1 ENHRY and CDR2 SYGVKD. Trimming cost V 6 bases and J 3 bases, with 18 bases left between them. This chain's CDR3 is CAIRRDPQGIYEQYF. CDR3 DNA: TGTGCCATCAGGCGGGACCCCCAGGGGATCTACGAGCAGTACTTC.

The gene calls are TRBV27 and TRBJ2-6; possible D gene TRBD2, 5 bases. Trimming took 5 bases from V and 0 from J, leaving 14 bases between them. The CDR3 loop spans 17 amino acids. Germline CDR1 MNHEY, CDR2 SMNVEV (reference sequence). CDR3 bases: TGTGCCAGCAGTCCCTCATACGGGGACTCTGGGGCCAACGTCCTGACTTTC. This sequence encodes CASSPSYGDSGANVLTF.

This chain uses TRBV5-1 with TRBJ1-1; weak D call: TRBD1 (6 bases). Germline values: CDR1 SGHRS, CDR2 YFSETQ. V lost 3 bases and J 5 bases, leaving 17 bases between the germline ends. CDR3 size: 15 residues. The DNA of the CDR3 is TGCGCCAGCAGCTCAACCGGGGGGGCGTTGACTGAAGCTTTCTTT. This sequence encodes CASSSTGGALTEAFF. Drawing the rest from reference TRBV5-1 and TRBJ1-1, the complete variable domain is KAGVTQTPRYLIKTRGQQVTLSCSPISGHRSVSWYQQTPGQGLQFLFEYFSETQRNKGNFPGRFSGRQFSNSRSEMNVSTLELGDSALYLCASSSTGGALTEAFFGQGTRLTVV.

The rearrangement uses TRBV19 and TRBJ2-1; TRBD2 might be the D (6 bases). The V gene's germline CDR1 is LNHDA and CDR2 SQIVND (reference sequence). V was pared by 6 bases and J by 10 bases, with 16 bases between. The CDR3 has 13 amino acids. The CDR3 DNA reads TGTGCCAGTAGCGGGAGACACCGGGGGGAGCAGTTCTTC. Protein product: CASSGRHRGEQFF. The entire variable domain, with the rest obtained from reference TRBV19 and TRBJ2-1, is as follows: DGGITQSPKYLFRKEGQNVTLSCEQNLNHDAMYWYRQDPGQGLRLIYYSQIVNDFQKGDIAEGYSVSREKKESFPLTVTSAQKNPTAFYLCASSGRHRGEQFFGPGTRLTVL.

The CDR3 is CASSLLSPDNEQFF. CDR3 nucleotides: TGCGCCAGCAGCTTACTAAGTCCCGATAATGAGCAGTTCTTC. The chain couples TRBV5-1 to TRBJ2-1, with unresolved D. The CDR3 covers 14 residues. Germline V gives CDR1 SGHRS, CDR2 YFSETQ. V was clipped by 2 bases and J by 7 bases, with 13 bases between them.

J is TRBJ2-7 and V is TRBV6-1; D is perhaps TRBD1 (6 bases). The CDR3 loop spans 12 amino acids. Germline V gene data show CDR1 as MNHNS and CDR2 as SASEGT. Trimming removed 7 bases from V and 2 bases from J, with 9 bases in between. The CDR3 is CASIGQPYEQYF. Here the CDR3 DNA reads TGTGCCAGCATTGGACAGCCCTACGAGCAGTACTTC.

The rearrangement links TRBV6-6 to TRBJ2-7, with a weak D call TRBD2 (5 bases). The ends were cut back, 0 bases at V and 7 bases at J, with 10 bases in the middle. This CDR3 spans 13 amino acids. CDR1 is MNHNY and CDR2 is SVGAGI in the germline V gene (reference sequence). CDR3 protein: CASSYSGREEQYF. In DNA form, the CDR3 reads TGTGCCAGCAGTTACTCGGGAAGGGAGGAGCAGTACTTC.

This chain joins TRBV9 and TRBJ2-3; a possible D gene is TRBD2 (6 bases). Germline-derived CDR1 and CDR2 are SGDLS and YYNGEE. This CDR3 spans 14 amino acids. V was shortened by 5 bases and J by 2 bases, with 12 bases between the two germline ends. DNA for the CDR3: TGTGCCAGCAGAGCTCGGGACTCCACAGATACGCAGTATTTT. Translation: CASRARDSTDTQYF.

This rearrangement joins TRBV16 to TRBJ2-1; TRBD1 might be the D (6 bases). The CDR3 is 13 amino acids. The germline V and J ends were trimmed by 2 bases and 6 bases, with 8 bases remaining between them. Germline CDR1 KGHSY, CDR2 FQNENV. CDR3: CASSQVRGNEQFF. CDR3 nucleotides: TGTGCCAGCAGCCAAGTCAGGGGCAATGAGCAGTTCTTC.

The chain recombines TRBV11-1 with TRBJ2-4; TRBD2 might be the D (6 bases). CDR3 length equals 13 residues. The germline CDR1 and CDR2 sequences are SGHAT and FQDESV (reference sequence). The ends were cut back, 5 bases at V and 8 bases at J, with 13 bases in the middle. CDR3 in DNA: TGTGCCAGCAGCCACGGGAGAGAAGACATTCAGTACTTC. Its protein product is CASSHGREDIQYF.

This chain uses TRBV2 with TRBJ2-7; no clear D. V lost 6 bases to trimming and J lost 6 bases, with 18 bases between them. The CDR3 extends over 14 amino acids. Germline V gives CDR1 SNHLY, CDR2 FYNNEI. The CDR3 region has the DNA TGTGCCAGCAGGCAGCCTCAAACGGGCCCCGAGCAGTACTTC. Protein sequence: CASRQPQTGPEQYF. The whole variable domain, filled in from reference TRBV2 and TRBJ2-7, reads EPEVTQTPSHQVTQMGQEVILRCVPISNHLYFYWYRQILGQKVEFLVSFYNNEISEKSEIFDDQFSVERPDGSNFTLKIRSTKLEDSAMYFCASRQPQTGPEQYFGPGTRLTVT.

This clone has just one count. The CDR3 spells CASRGGLGNYEQYF. CDR3 in DNA: TGTGCCAGCAGGGGAGGACTGGGAAACTACGAGCAGTACTTC. J is TRBJ2-7 and V is TRBV2, with TRBD2 as a possible D gene (6 bases). This CDR3 comprises 14 residues. Germline lookup yields CDR1 SNHLY and CDR2 FYNNEI. Trimming stripped 6 bases from V and 3 bases from J, with 15 bases between.

The genes are TRBV4-2 and TRBJ2-7, with 7 bases lining up with TRBD2. The V and J ends lost 1 base and 4 bases, in that order; junction bases with no gene match: 1. The CDR3 runs to 13 residues. CDR1 is LGHNA and CDR2 is YNFKEQ in the germline V gene. The CDR3 sequence is CASSQGGGYEQYF. As DNA, the CDR3 is TGTGCCAGCAGCCAAGGGGGGGGGTACGAGCAGTACTTC.

This clone was found once. The sample holds other DNA sequences that translate to the same CDR3. The V and J genes are TRBV27 and TRBJ2-1; D call uncertain. The V end was cut by 5 bases, the J end by 0 bases, with 11 bases between. This CDR3 contains 15 residues. Germline CDR1 MNHEY, CDR2 SMNVEV (reference sequence). CDR3 DNA: TGTGCCAGCAGTCTGTCTTCGAGCTCCTACAATGAGCAGTTCTTC. It encodes CASSLSSSSYNEQFF.

The J gene is TRBJ2-7, the V gene TRBV7-9, with a tentative D call TRBD2 (7 bases). Germline CDR1 and CDR2: SEHNR and FQNEAQ (reference sequence). The CDR3 length is 14 residues. The ends were cut back, 1 base at V and 4 bases at J, with 11 bases in the middle. The CDR3 DNA reads TGTGCCAGCAGCTTAGGAGGGGGGGGTTACGAGCAGTACTTC. Protein: CASSLGGGGYEQYF.

In DNA, the CDR3 is TGTGCCAGCACTAGAGGTGATGGCTACACCTTC. Translation gives CASTRGDGYTF. V usage is TRBV7-9 and J usage is TRBJ1-2; no firm D call. Between the trimmed V and J ends, which lost 7 bases and 6 bases, there was a span of 9 bases. This CDR3 has 11 residues. Germline CDR1 and CDR2: SEHNR and FQNEAQ (reference sequence).

V is TRBV18 and J is TRBJ2-7; 13 nucleotides match TRBD2. V was pared by 5 bases and J by 3 bases, with 10 bases of the junction left unmatched. CDR3 length: 17 residues. Germline-derived CDR1 and CDR2 are KGHSH and LQKENI. DNA for the CDR3: TGTGCCAGCTCAGGACCGGGACTAGCGGGGATTATCTACGAGCAGTACTTC. Residues: CASSGPGLAGIIYEQYF.

This clone was found a few times. The J gene is TRBJ2-7, the V gene TRBV15; D gene ambiguous. The CDR3 is made up of 16 amino acids. CDR1 and CDR2 from the germline V gene are LNHNV and YYDKDF (reference sequence). Trimming pared 1 base from V and 2 bases from J, leaving 15 bases between. Here the CDR3 reads CATSRGRRTSAYEQYF. CDR3 coding DNA: TGTGCCACCAGCAGAGGGAGACGGACCTCCGCCTACGAGCAGTACTTC.

The genes are TRBV27 and TRBJ2-3; 8 bases align to TRBD1. CDR1 is MNHEY, CDR2 SMNVEV, per germline (reference sequence). The CDR3 covers 14 residues. The J segment lost 4 bases and the V segment lost 3 bases, leaving 3 bases of the junction unmatched. This CDR3 is CASSFGQGPDTQYF. CDR3 DNA: TGTGCCAGCAGTTTTGGACAGGGCCCAGATACGCAGTATTTT.

The rearrangement joins TRBV18 to TRBJ2-2, with D perhaps matching TRBD1 (6 bases). With 2 bases removed from V and 6 bases from J, the gap between germline ends came to 16 bases. Germline lookup yields CDR1 KGHSH and CDR2 LQKENI. The CDR3 extends over 16 amino acids. Here the CDR3 DNA reads TGTGCCAGCTCACCAGTTTGGGCGTCAGGGGCCGGGGAGCTGTTTTTT. Translating gives CASSPVWASGAGELFF. Full variable domain (missing parts from reference TRBV18 and TRBJ2-2): NAGVMQNPRHLVRRRGQEARLRCSPMKGHSHVYWYRQLPEEGLKFMVYLQKENIIDESGMPKERFSAEFPKEGPSILRIQQVVRGDSAAYFCASSPVWASGAGELFFGEGSRLTVL.

The V gene is TRBV10-3, the J gene TRBJ2-7; D is undetermined. V was pared by 2 bases and J by 5 bases, with 13 bases between. This CDR3 has 14 amino acids. Germline V gene data show CDR1 as ENHRY and CDR2 as SYGVKD. The CDR3 bases are TGTGCCATCAGTGAGCGCCACCATTACCACGAGCAGTACTTC. Translation gives CAISERHHYHEQYF.

The genes are TRBV19 and TRBJ2-7, with D unresolved. The CDR3 runs 14 residues. CDR1 and CDR2 (germline): LNHDA, SQIVND (reference sequence). Trimming removed 4 bases from V and 4 bases from J, with 14 bases in between. The CDR3 nucleotides are TGTGCCAGTAGTAAATCCCACCCTGGGTACGAGCAGTACTTC. Translated, it gives CASSKSHPGYEQYF.

The chain joins TRBV9 to TRBJ2-1; D is undetermined. The V and J ends lost 0 bases and 6 bases respectively, with 10 bases between them. CDR3 length equals 14 residues. CDR1 and CDR2 (germline): SGDLS, YYNGEE. CDR3: CASSVGVITNEQFF. In DNA, the CDR3 is TGTGCCAGCAGCGTAGGGGTAATAACCAATGAGCAGTTCTTC.

The J gene is TRBJ1-3, the V gene TRBV4-1; no clear D. CDR1 is MGHRA and CDR2 is YSYEKL in the germline V gene. Trimming took 2 bases from V and 1 from J, leaving 6 bases between them. CDR3 length: 14 amino acids. CDR3 in DNA: TGCGCCAGCAGCCAATCAGGTTCTGGAAACACCATATATTTT. Protein sequence: CASSQSGSGNTIYF.

The chain links TRBV10-1 to TRBJ1-5, with D maybe TRBD1 (5 bases). Deletions cut 9 bases from V and 4 bases from J, with 10 bases between. CDR3 size: 12 residues. Per germline, CDR1 WNHNN and CDR2 SYGVQD (reference sequence). CDR3 bases: TGCGCCAGTGGGACCGGTAATCAGCCCCAGCATTTT. Its protein is CASGTGNQPQHF.

V and J are TRBV6-4 and TRBJ2-7; 7 nucleotides match TRBD1. CDR1 is MRHNA, CDR2 SNTAGT, per germline. This CDR3 has 16 amino acids. The V and J ends lost 3 bases and 3 bases, in that order; junction bases with no gene match: 11. The CDR3 loop reads CASSEPFDRVLYEQYF. The CDR3 nucleotides are TGTGCCAGCAGTGAGCCTTTCGACAGGGTTCTCTACGAGCAGTACTTC.

The chain combines TRBV28 with TRBJ2-1; unclear D gene. V lost 6 bases, J lost 8 bases, and 17 bases lay in between. CDR3 length: 14 residues. Looked up from germline, CDR1 is MDHEN and CDR2 is SYDVKM. CDR3 DNA: TGTGCCAGCAGACCTCAGACCGACGAGTATGAGCAGTTCTTC. It yields the protein CASRPQTDEYEQFF.

The rearrangement uses TRBV19 and TRBJ2-5; possibly TRBD2 for D (6 bases). The CDR3 sequence is 15 residues long. Germline V CDR1 and CDR2: LNHDA, SQIVND (reference sequence). Trimming took off 1 base at V and 5 bases at J, with 14 bases between the two ends. CDR3 bases: TGTGCCAGTAGTATAGTTTCGGGAGTCGGGGAGACCCAGTACTTC. Its protein is CASSIVSGVGETQYF.

The chain's CDR3 is CASSPTPGTRADTQYF. CDR3 bases: TGCGCCAGCAGCCCCACCCCCGGGACTAGAGCAGATACGCAGTATTTT. V gene TRBV4-3 combines with J gene TRBJ2-3; 8 positions agree with TRBD2. J was trimmed by 4 bases and V by 4 bases; bases with no gene match: 10. CDR1 is LGHNA and CDR2 is YSLEER in the germline V gene. The CDR3 runs 16 residues.